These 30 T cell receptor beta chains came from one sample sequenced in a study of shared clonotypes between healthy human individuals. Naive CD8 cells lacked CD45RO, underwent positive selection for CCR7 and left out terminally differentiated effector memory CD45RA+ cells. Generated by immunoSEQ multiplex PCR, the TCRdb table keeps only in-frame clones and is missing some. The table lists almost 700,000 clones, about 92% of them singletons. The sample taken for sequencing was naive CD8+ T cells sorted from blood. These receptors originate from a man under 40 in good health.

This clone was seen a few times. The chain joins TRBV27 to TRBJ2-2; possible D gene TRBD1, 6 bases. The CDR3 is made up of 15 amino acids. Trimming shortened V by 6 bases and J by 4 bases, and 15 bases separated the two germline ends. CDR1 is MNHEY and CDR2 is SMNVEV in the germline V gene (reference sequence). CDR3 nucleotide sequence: TGTGCCAGCAGACTCGGCACAGGGAGCACCGGGGAGCTGTTTTTT. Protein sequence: CASRLGTGSTGELFF.

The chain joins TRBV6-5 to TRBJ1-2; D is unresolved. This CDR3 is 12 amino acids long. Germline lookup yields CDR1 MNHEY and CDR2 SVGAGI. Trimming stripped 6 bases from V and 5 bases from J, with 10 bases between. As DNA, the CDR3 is TGTGCCAGCAGCCACGACACGTATGGCTACACCTTC. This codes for CASSHDTYGYTF.

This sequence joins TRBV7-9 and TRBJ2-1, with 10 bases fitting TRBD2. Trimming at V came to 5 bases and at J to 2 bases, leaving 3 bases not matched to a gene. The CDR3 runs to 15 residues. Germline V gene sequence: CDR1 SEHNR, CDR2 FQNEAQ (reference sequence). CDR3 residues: CASSHSGRAYNEQFF. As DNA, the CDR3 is TGTGCCAGCAGCCACAGCGGGAGGGCCTACAATGAGCAGTTCTTC. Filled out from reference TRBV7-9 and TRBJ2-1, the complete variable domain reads DTGVSQNPRHKITKRGQNVTFRCDPISEHNRLYWYRQTLGQGPEFLTYFQNEAQLEKSRLLSDRFSAERPKGSFSTLEIQRTEQGDSAMYLCASSHSGRAYNEQFFGPGTRLTVL.

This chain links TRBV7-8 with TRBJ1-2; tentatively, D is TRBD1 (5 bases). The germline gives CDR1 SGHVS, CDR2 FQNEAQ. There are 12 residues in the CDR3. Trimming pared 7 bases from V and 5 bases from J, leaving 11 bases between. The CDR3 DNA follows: TGTGCCAGCACCCCCGGGGGATATGGCTACACCTTC. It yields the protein CASTPGGYGYTF.

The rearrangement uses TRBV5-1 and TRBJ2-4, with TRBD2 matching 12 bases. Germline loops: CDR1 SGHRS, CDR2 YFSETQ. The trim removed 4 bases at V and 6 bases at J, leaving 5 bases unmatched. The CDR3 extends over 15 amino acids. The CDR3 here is CASSDGLAGLNIQYF. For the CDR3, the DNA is TGCGCCAGCAGCGACGGACTAGCGGGGCTAAACATTCAGTACTTC.

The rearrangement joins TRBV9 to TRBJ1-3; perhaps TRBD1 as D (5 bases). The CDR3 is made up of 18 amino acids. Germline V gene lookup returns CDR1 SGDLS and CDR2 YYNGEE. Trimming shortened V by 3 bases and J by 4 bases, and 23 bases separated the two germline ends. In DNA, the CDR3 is TGTGCCAGCAGCGCCAGACCGGGACCGGACGCTCTGGGAAACACCATATATTTT. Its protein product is CASSARPGPDALGNTIYF.

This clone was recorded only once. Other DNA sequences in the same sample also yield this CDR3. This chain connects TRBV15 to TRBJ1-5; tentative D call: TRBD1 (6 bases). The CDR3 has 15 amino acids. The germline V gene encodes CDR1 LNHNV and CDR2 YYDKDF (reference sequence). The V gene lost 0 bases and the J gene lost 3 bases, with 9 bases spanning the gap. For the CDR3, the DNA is TGTGCCACCAGCAGAGACAGGGGTAACAATCAGCCCCAGCATTTT. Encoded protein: CATSRDRGNNQPQHF.

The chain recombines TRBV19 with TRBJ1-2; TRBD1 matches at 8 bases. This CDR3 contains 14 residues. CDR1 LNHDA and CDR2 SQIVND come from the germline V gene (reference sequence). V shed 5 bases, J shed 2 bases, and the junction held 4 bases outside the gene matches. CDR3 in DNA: TGTGCCAGTAGTGGGGGACAGGTCAACTATGGCTACACCTTC. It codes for CASSGGQVNYGYTF.

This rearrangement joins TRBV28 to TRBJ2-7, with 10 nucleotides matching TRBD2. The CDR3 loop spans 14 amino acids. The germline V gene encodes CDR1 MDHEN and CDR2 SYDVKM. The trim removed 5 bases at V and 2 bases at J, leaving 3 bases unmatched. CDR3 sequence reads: CASSLAGVAYEQYF. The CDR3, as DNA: TGTGCCAGCAGTCTAGCGGGAGTGGCCTACGAGCAGTACTTC.

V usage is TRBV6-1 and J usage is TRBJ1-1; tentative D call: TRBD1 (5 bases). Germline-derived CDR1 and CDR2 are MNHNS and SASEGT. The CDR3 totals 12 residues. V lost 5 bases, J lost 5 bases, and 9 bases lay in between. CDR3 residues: CASSYGGTEAFF. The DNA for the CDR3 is TGTGCCAGCAGTTATGGGGGGACTGAAGCTTTCTTT.

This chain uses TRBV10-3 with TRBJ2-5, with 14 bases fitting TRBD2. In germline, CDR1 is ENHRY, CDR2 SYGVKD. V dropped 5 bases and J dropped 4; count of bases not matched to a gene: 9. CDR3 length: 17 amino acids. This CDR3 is CAISPTSGRAFGETQYF. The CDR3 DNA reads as TGTGCCATCAGTCCGACTAGCGGGAGGGCCTTCGGAGAGACCCAGTACTTC.

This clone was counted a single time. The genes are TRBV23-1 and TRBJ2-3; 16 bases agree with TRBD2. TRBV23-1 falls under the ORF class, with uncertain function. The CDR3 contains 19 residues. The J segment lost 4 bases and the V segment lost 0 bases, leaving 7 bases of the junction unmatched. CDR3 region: CASSQSLGTSGRGADTQYF. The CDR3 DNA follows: TGCGCCAGCAGTCAATCCCTCGGGACTAGCGGGAGGGGGGCAGATACGCAGTATTTT.

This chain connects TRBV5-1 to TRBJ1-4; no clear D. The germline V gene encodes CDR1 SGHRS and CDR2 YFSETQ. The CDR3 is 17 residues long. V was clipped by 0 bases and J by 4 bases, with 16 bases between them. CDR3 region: CASSLATTVEGNEKLFF. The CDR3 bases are TGCGCCAGCAGCTTGGCTACGACTGTCGAGGGTAATGAAAAACTGTTTTTT.

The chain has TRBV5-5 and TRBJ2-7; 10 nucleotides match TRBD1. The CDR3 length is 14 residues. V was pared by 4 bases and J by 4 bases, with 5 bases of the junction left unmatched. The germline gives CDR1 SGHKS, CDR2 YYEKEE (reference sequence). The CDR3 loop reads CASSQDRGSYEQYF. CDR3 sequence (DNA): TGTGCCAGCAGCCAGGACAGGGGGTCGTACGAGCAGTACTTC.

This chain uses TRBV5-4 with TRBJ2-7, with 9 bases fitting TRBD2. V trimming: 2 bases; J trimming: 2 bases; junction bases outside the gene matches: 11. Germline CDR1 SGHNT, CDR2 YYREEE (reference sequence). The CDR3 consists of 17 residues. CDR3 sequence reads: CASSFGASGARTYEQYF. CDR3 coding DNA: TGTGCCAGCAGCTTTGGGGCTAGCGGGGCGCGAACCTACGAGCAGTACTTC.

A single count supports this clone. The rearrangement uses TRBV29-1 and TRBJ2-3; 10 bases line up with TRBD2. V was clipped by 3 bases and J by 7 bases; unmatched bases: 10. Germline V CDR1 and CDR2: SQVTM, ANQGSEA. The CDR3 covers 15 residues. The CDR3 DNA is TGCAGCGTTGACCCGGGGCTAGCGGGAGTTAATACGCAGTATTTT. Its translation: CSVDPGLAGVNTQYF.

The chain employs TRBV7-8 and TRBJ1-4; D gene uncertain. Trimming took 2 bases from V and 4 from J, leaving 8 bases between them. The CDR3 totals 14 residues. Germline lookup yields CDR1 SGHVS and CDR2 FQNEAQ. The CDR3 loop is CASSLSQNNEKLFF. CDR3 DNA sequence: TGTGCCAGCAGCTTAAGTCAGAATAATGAAAAACTGTTTTTT.

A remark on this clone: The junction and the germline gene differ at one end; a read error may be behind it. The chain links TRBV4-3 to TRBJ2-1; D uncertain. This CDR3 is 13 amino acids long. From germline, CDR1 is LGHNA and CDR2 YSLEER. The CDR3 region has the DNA TGCGCCAGCAGCCAATCGAACCCCAATGGGCAGTTCTTC. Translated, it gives CASSQSNPNGQFF.

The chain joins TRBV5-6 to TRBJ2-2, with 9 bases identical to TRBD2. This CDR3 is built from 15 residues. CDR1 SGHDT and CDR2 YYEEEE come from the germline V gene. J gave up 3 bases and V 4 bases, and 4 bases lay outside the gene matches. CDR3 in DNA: TGTGCCAGCAGCCGGACTAGCGAGTACACCGGGGAGCTGTTTTTT. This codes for CASSRTSEYTGELFF.

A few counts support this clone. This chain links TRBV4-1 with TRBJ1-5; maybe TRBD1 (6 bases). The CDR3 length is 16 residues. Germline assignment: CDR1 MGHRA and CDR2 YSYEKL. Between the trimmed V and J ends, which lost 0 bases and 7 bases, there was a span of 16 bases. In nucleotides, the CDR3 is TGCGCCAGCAGCCAAGAGGGGGCGAGAGGAATGCAGCCCCAGCATTTT. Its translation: CASSQEGARGMQPQHF.

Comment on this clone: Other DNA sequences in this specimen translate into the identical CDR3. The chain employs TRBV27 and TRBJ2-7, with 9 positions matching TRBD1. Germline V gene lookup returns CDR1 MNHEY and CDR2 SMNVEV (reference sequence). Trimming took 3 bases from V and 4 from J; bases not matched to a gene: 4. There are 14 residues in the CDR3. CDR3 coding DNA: TGTGCCAGCAGTTTTACAGGGGGCTCTTACGAGCAGTACTTC. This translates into CASSFTGGSYEQYF.

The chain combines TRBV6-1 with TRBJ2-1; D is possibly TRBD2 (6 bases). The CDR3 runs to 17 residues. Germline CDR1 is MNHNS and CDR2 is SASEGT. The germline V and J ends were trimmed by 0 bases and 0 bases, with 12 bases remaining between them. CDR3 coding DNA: TGTGCCAGCAGTGAAGCGATGAGCGGGTTCTCCTACAATGAGCAGTTCTTC. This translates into CASSEAMSGFSYNEQFF.

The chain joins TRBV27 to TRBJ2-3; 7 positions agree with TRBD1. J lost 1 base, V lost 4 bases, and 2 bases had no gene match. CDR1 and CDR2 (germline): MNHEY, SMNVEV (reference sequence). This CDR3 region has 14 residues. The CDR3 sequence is CASSSGGGTDTQYF. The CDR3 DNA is TGTGCCAGCAGTTCAGGGGGAGGCACAGATACGCAGTATTTT.

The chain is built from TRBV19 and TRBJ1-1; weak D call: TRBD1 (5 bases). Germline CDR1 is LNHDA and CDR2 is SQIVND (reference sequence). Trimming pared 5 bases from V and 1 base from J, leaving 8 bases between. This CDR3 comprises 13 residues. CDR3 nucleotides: TGTGCCAGTAGTCTTGGACAGAACACTGAAGCTTTCTTT. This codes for CASSLGQNTEAFF.

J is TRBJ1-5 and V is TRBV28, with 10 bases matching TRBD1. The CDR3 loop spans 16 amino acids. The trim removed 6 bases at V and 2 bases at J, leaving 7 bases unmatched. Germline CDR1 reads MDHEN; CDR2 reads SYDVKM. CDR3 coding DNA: TGTGCCAGCAGGGGGACAGGGGATCAGGGCAATCAGCCCCAGCATTTT. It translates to CASRGTGDQGNQPQHF.

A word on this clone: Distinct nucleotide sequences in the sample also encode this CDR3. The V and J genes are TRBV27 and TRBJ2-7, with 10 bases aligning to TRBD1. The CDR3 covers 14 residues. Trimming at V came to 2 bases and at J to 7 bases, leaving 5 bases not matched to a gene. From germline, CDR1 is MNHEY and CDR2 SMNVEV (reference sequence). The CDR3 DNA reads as TGTGCCAGCAGTTTAGGGACAGGGGTGAGGGAGCAGTACTTC. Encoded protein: CASSLGTGVREQYF.

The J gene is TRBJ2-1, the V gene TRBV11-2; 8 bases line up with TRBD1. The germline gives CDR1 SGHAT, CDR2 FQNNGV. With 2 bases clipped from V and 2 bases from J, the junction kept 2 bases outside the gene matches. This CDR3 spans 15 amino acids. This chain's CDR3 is CASSLQGAAYNEQFF. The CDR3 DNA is TGTGCCAGCAGCTTACAGGGGGCGGCCTACAATGAGCAGTTCTTC.

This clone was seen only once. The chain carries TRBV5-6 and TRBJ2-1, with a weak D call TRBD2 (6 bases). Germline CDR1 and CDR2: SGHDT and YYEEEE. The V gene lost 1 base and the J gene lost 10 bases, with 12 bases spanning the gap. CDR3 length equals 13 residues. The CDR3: CASSLNGGKEQFF. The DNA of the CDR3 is TGTGCCAGCAGCTTGAATGGGGGGAAGGAGCAGTTCTTC.

CDR3 amino acids: CAWEGQPSTDTQYF. CDR3 DNA: TGTGCCTGGGAAGGACAGCCGAGCACAGATACGCAGTATTTT. This chain joins TRBV30 and TRBJ2-3, with a possible D match to TRBD1 (6 bases). The germline gives CDR1 GTSNPN, CDR2 SVGIG (reference sequence). Trimming took 5 bases from V and 0 from J, leaving 12 bases between them. The length of the CDR3 is 14 residues.

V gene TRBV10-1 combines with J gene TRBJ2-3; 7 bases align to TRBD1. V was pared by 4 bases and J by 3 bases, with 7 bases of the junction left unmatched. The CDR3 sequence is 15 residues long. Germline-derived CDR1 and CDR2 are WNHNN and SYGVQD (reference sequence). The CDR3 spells CASSGGDRATDTQYF. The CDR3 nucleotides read TGCGCCAGCAGTGGCGGAGACAGGGCGACAGATACGCAGTATTTT.